The 13 T cell receptor beta chains below were found in one sample sequenced in a study of shared clonotypes between healthy human individuals. Produced via immunoSEQ multiplex PCR; TCRdb's table is partial and in-frame only. The repertoire holds about 1 million clones, with about 75% as singletons. Sample: memory CD4+ T cells sorted from blood. Subset reported: CD45RA-negative fraction. The origin of the receptors is a young man in good health.

The chain links TRBV27 to TRBJ1-6; 10 bases line up with TRBD1. Germline loops: CDR1 MNHEY, CDR2 SMNVEV (reference sequence). After removal of 5 bases from V and 10 bases from J, the junction contained 8 bases not matched to a gene. The CDR3 consists of 15 residues. The CDR3 reads CASSPSGTGVSPLHF. DNA of the CDR3: TGTGCCAGCAGTCCGTCTGGGACAGGGGTGTCACCCCTCCACTTT.

Worth noting for this clone: This sample includes further DNA sequences coding for the same CDR3. J is TRBJ2-7 and V is TRBV19, with D perhaps matching TRBD2 (6 bases). Germline-derived CDR1 and CDR2 are LNHDA and SQIVND (reference sequence). There are 14 residues in the CDR3. V was pared by 3 bases and J by 0 bases, with 9 bases between. In nucleotides, the CDR3 is TGTGCCAGTAGTATCGGAGGGGTCTCCTACGAGCAGTACTTC. Translating it yields CASSIGGVSYEQYF.

V and J are TRBV9 and TRBJ2-3; D is unclear. This CDR3 is 13 amino acids long. V shed 4 bases and J shed 7 bases, with 13 bases lying between them. CDR1 and CDR2 from the germline V gene are SGDLS and YYNGEE. CDR3 loop: CASSPGSYHTQYF. As DNA, the CDR3 is TGTGCCAGCAGCCCCGGGTCTTATCATACGCAGTATTTT.

This clone showed up just once. This sequence joins TRBV10-3 and TRBJ2-3, with 11 bases lining up with TRBD2. In germline, CDR1 is ENHRY, CDR2 SYGVKD. The CDR3 is made up of 14 amino acids. Trimming at V came to 6 bases and at J to 5 bases, leaving 4 bases not matched to a gene. The CDR3 DNA follows: TGTGCCATCAGGGATGGACTAGCGGGAGATACGCAGTATTTT. Its translation: CAIRDGLAGDTQYF.

The J gene is TRBJ1-4, the V gene TRBV14, with TRBD1 identical over 7 bases. With 0 bases clipped from V and 8 bases from J, the junction kept 6 bases outside the gene matches. Germline CDR1 and CDR2: SGHDN and FVKESK. The CDR3 is made up of 15 amino acids. CDR3 sequence reads: CASSQDQGVGEKLFF. CDR3 DNA: TGTGCCAGCAGCCAAGATCAGGGGGTAGGGGAAAAACTGTTTTTT.

This clone was detected ten times or more. V gene TRBV7-9 combines with J gene TRBJ2-2, with TRBD1 matching over 7 bases. The CDR3 runs to 15 residues. V lost 4 bases, J lost 4 bases, and 6 bases stayed unmatched. Looked up from germline, CDR1 is SEHNR and CDR2 is FQNEAQ (reference sequence). CDR3 amino acids: CASSSQGQLTGELFF. DNA of the CDR3: TGTGCCAGCAGCTCCCAGGGACAGCTCACCGGGGAGCTGTTTTTT.

The chain employs TRBV7-9 and TRBJ1-2; 8 bases line up with TRBD1. V lost 5 bases to trimming and J lost 6 bases; unmatched junction nucleotides: 2. Germline CDR1 is SEHNR and CDR2 is FQNEAQ (reference sequence). CDR3 length: 12 amino acids. The CDR3 protein is CASSGTGDGYTF. For the CDR3, the DNA is TGTGCCAGCAGCGGGACAGGAGATGGCTACACCTTC.

The rearrangement joins TRBV2 to TRBJ1-5; D unclear. Germline loops: CDR1 SNHLY, CDR2 FYNNEI. V was clipped by 6 bases and J by 5 bases, with 8 bases between them. CDR3 length equals 12 residues. The CDR3 nucleotides read TGTGCCAGCAGGTACAGATATCAGCCCCAGCATTTT. This codes for CASRYRYQPQHF. Combining the CDR3 with reference TRBV2 and TRBJ1-5 gives the whole variable domain EPEVTQTPSHQVTQMGQEVILRCVPISNHLYFYWYRQILGQKVEFLVSFYNNEISEKSEIFDDQFSVERPDGSNFTLKIRSTKLEDSAMYFCASRYRYQPQHFGDGTRLSIL.

The V gene is TRBV6-5, the J gene TRBJ2-2, with 7 bases aligning to TRBD1. Losses at the gene ends were 6 bases for V and 2 bases for J; bases not matched to a gene: 3. Germline V gene data show CDR1 as MNHEY and CDR2 as SVGAGI. The CDR3 is 14 amino acids. The CDR3 loop is CASSWDSNTGELFF. For the CDR3, the DNA is TGTGCCAGCAGCTGGGACAGCAACACCGGGGAGCTGTTTTTT.

V gene TRBV5-1 combines with J gene TRBJ1-4; 7 bases agree with TRBD1. Unmatched junction bases numbered 7, after V lost 0 bases and J lost 8 bases. The CDR3 spans 15 residues. The germline gives CDR1 SGHRS, CDR2 YFSETQ. Written as DNA, the CDR3 is TGCGCCAGCAGCTTGGGCAGACAGGGATTGGAAAAACTGTTTTTT. Protein sequence: CASSLGRQGLEKLFF.

The rearrangement links TRBV2 to TRBJ2-7, with 7 bases that match TRBD1. V dropped 7 bases and J dropped 0; count of bases not matched to a gene: 6. This CDR3 is built from 14 residues. Germline assignment: CDR1 SNHLY and CDR2 FYNNEI. CDR3 sequence: CASKGTASSYEQYF. As DNA, the CDR3 is TGTGCCAGCAAGGGGACAGCGTCCTCCTACGAGCAGTACTTC.

The chain uses TRBV6-1 and TRBJ2-7, with no clear D. CDR1 is MNHNS and CDR2 is SASEGT in the germline V gene. V was cut by 0 bases and J by 4 bases, with 13 bases left in between. The CDR3 runs 15 residues. The CDR3 protein is CASSEAGTGPYEQYF. The CDR3, as DNA: TGTGCCAGCAGTGAAGCGGGCACCGGGCCATACGAGCAGTACTTC.

The chain joins TRBV28 to TRBJ1-1; TRBD1 matches 8 bases. V dropped 4 bases and J dropped 5; count of bases not matched to a gene: 12. CDR3 length equals 16 residues. Germline CDR1 is MDHEN and CDR2 is SYDVKM. The chain's CDR3 is CASSSGQGGVWTEAFF. CDR3 nucleotide sequence: TGTGCCAGCAGTTCCGGACAGGGAGGGGTTTGGACTGAAGCTTTCTTT.